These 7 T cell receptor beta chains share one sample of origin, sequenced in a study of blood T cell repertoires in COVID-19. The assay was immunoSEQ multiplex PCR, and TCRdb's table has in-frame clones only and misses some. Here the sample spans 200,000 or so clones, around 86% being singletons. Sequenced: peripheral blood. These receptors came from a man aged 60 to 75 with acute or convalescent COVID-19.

In DNA form, the CDR3 reads TGTGCCAGCAGCCCAAATCCGCTCGGGGTAGGAGGCGAGCAGTTCTTC. This translates into CASSPNPLGVGGEQFF. The rearrangement joins TRBV7-3 to TRBJ2-1, with D perhaps matching TRBD2 (5 bases). Trimming stripped 5 bases from V and 10 bases from J, with 24 bases between. This CDR3 has 16 amino acids. Germline CDR1 reads SGHTA; CDR2 reads FQGTGA. The full variable domain, with the rest looked up from reference TRBV7-3 and TRBJ2-1, is GAGVSQTPSNKVTEKGKYVELRCDPISGHTALYWYRQSLGQGPEFLIYFQGTGAADDSGLPNDRFFAVRPEGSVSTLKIQRTERGDSAVYLCASSPNPLGVGGEQFFGPGTRLTVL.

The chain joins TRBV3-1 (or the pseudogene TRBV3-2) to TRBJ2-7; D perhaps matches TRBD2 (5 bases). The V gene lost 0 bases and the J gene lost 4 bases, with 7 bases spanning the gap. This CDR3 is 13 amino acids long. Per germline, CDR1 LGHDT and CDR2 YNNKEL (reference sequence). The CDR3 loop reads CASSQESGYEQYF. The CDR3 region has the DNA TGTGCCAGCAGCCAAGAAAGCGGATACGAGCAGTACTTC.

The CDR3 DNA follows: TGTGCCAGCAGTAGGAACAGGAACTTACAAGAGACCCAGTACTTC. Translation: CASSRNRNLQETQYF. The chain carries TRBV7-2 and TRBJ2-5, with a possible D match to TRBD1 (5 bases). Trimming cost V 6 bases and J 2 bases, with 16 bases left between them. CDR3 size: 15 residues. Germline-derived CDR1 and CDR2 are SGHTA and FQGNSA.

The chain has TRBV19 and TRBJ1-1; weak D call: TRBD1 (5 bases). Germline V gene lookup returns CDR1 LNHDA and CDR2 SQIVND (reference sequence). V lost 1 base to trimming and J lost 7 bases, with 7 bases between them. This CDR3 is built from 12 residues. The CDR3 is CASSIAGGEAFF. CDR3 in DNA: TGTGCCAGTAGTATAGCGGGGGGTGAAGCTTTCTTT. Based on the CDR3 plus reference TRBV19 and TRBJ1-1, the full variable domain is DGGITQSPKYLFRKEGQNVTLSCEQNLNHDAMYWYRQDPGQGLRLIYYSQIVNDFQKGDIAEGYSVSREKKESFPLTVTSAQKNPTAFYLCASSIAGGEAFFGQGTRLTVV.

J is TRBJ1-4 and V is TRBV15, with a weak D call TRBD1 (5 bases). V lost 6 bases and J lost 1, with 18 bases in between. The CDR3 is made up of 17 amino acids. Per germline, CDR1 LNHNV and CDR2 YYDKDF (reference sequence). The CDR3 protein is CATRGNAGGRTNEKLFF. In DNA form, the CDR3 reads TGTGCCACCAGGGGTAACGCCGGGGGACGAACTAATGAAAAACTGTTTTTT.

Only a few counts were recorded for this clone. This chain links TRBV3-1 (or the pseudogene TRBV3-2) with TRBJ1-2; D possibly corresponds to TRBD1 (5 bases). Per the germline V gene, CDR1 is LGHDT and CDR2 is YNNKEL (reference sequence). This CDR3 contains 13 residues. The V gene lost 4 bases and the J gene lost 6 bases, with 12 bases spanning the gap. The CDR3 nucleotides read TGTGCCAGCAGCCGGACAAGTGAAGATGGCTACACCTTC. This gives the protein CASSRTSEDGYTF.

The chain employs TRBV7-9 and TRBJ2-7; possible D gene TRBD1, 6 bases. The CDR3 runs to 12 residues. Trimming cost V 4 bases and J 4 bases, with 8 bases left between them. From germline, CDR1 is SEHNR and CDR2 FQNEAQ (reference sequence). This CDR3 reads CASSYREYEQYF. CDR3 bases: TGTGCCAGCAGCTACAGGGAGTACGAGCAGTACTTC.